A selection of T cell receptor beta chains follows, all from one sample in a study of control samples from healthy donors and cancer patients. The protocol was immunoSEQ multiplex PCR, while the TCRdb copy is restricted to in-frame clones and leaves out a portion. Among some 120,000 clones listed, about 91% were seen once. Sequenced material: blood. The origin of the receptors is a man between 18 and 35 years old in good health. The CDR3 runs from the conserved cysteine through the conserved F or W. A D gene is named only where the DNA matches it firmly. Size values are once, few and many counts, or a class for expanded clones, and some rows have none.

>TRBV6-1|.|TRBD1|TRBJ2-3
CASSELGQGAPDTQYF
TGTGCCAGCAGTGAATTAGGACAGGGGGCACCAGATACGCAGTATTTT
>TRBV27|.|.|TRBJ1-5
CASSTRHSNQPQHF
TGTGCCAGCAGTACCCGGCATAGCAATCAGCCCCAGCATTTT
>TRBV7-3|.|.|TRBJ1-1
CASSQDGQLEAFF
TGTGCCAGCAGCCAAGACGGACAGCTTGAAGCTTTCTTT
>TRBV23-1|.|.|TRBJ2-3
CASSRGLPPLRFYHTQYF
TGCGCCAGCAGTCGGGGGTTGCCCCCCCTACGTTTCTATCATACGCAGTATTTT
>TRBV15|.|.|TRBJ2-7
CATSRFLGTPESYEQYF
TGTGCCACCAGCAGATTTCTCGGGACGCCGGAATCCTACGAGCAGTACTTC
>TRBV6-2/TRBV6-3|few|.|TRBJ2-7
CASSYNYRSSYEQYF
TGTGCCAGCAGTTACAATTACCGCAGCTCCTACGAGCAGTACTTC
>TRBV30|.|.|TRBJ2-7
CAWSDLGITNF
TGTGCCTGGAGTGACCTAGGGATCACGAACTTC
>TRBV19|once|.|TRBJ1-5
CASKVGYSNQPQHF
TGTGCCAGTAAGGTAGGGTATAGCAATCAGCCCCAGCATTTT
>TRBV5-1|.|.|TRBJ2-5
CASSLSETQYF
TGCGCCAGCAGCCTCTCAGAGACCCAGTACTTC
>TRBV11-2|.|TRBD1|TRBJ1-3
CASSPRRTGDRNTIYF
TGTGCCAGCAGCCCTCGGCGGACAGGGGATAGAAACACCATATATTTT
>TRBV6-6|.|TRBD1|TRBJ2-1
CASQGQSSYNEQFF
TGTGCCAGCCAGGGACAGAGCTCCTACAATGAGCAGTTCTTC
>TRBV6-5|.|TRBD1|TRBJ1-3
CASTSGGTGNTIYF
TGTGCCAGCACCTCAGGGGGAACTGGAAACACCATATATTTT
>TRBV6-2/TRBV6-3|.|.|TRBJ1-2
CASSYGQSSTYGYTF
TGTGCCAGCAGTTACGGACAGAGCTCGACTTATGGCTACACCTTC
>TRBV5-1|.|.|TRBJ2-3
CASSFQGPGTDTQYF
TGCGCCAGCAGTTTCCAGGGCCCCGGCACAGATACGCAGTATTTT
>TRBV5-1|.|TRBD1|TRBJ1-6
CASRSGQLSNSPLHF
TGCGCCAGCAGGTCGGGACAGCTTAGTAATTCACCCCTCCACTTT
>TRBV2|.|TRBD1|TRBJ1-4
CASRNDRGGEKLFF
TGTGCCAGCCGGAATGACAGGGGCGGTGAAAAACTGTTTTTT
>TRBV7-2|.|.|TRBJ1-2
CASSLRWEGYTF
TGTGCCAGCAGCTTACGCTGGGAAGGCTACACCTTC
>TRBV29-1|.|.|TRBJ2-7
CSVEEAGQSPYEQYF
TGCAGCGTTGAAGAAGCTGGACAGAGTCCTTACGAGCAGTACTTC
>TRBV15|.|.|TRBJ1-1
CATSRDVGGVEAFF
TGTGCCACCAGCAGAGATGTGGGGGGGGTTGAAGCTTTCTTT
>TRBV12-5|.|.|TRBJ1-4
CASGLVLDRIAEKLFF
TGTGCTAGTGGTTTGGTATTGGACCGTATCGCGGAAAAACTGTTTTTT
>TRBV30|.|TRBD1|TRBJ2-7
CAWLQGEREQYF
TGTGCCTGGCTACAGGGGGAAAGGGAGCAGTACTTC
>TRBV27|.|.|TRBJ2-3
CASGYGADTQYF
TGTGCCAGCGGGTACGGGGCCGATACGCAGTATTTT
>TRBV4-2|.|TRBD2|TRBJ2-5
CASSQGTSGGETQYF
TGTGCCAGCAGCCAAGGGACTAGCGGGGGGGAGACCCAGTACTTC
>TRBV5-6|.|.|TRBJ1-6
CASSFLGSGESPLHF
TGTGCCAGCAGCTTTCTAGGTTCGGGGGAGTCACCCCTCCACTTT
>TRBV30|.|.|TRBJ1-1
CAGTRGSETEAFF
TGTGCCGGGACCCGCGGGTCGGAGACTGAAGCTTTCTTT
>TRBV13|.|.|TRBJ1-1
CASSFRRGPETEAFF
TGTGCCAGCAGCTTCCGACGGGGGCCCGAGACTGAAGCTTTCTTT
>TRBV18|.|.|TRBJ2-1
CASSSLLDNEQFF
TGTGCCAGCTCATCTCTACTAGACAATGAGCAGTTCTTC
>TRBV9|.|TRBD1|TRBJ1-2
CASSPRQGNGYTF
TGTGCCAGCAGCCCCCGACAGGGCAATGGCTACACCTTC
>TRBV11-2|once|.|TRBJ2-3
CASSLDLADTQYF
TGTGCCAGCAGCTTAGACCTGGCAGATACGCAGTATTTT
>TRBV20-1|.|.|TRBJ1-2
CSAGSTGYTF
TGCAGTGCCGGGTCTACTGGCTACACCTTC
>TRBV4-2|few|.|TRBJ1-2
CASSQDSGRVYGYTF
TGTGCCAGCAGCCAAGATTCCGGCCGGGTCTATGGCTACACCTTC
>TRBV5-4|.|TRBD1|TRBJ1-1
CASSPGQGNTEAFF
TGTGCCAGCAGCCCCGGACAGGGCAACACTGAAGCTTTCTTT
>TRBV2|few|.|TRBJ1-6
CASSGPAGQNSPLHF
TGTGCCAGCAGTGGTCCGGCAGGGCAGAATTCACCCCTCCACTTT
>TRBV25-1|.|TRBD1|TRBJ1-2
CASSDPGTGRDGYTF
TGTGCCAGCAGTGATCCCGGGACAGGGAGGGATGGCTACACCTTC
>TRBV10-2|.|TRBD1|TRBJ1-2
CATKDRLNYGYTF
TGCGCCACTAAGGACAGGCTAAACTATGGCTACACCTTC